Listed below are T cell receptor beta chains from one sample, sequenced in a study of T cell responses to AZD1222 COVID-19 vaccine. Measured with immunoSEQ multiplex PCR; TCRdb has only the in-frame clones, and not every one. The table has 90,000 to 120,000 clones, about nine tenths seen once. The source material was peripheral blood, sampled 28 days after the second AZD1222 dose. The receptor source for this set is an adult who received the AZD1222 COVID-19 vaccine. Both conserved end residues are part of each CDR3. A D gene is named only where the DNA matches it firmly. Clone size is shown for a subset of rows, as once, few, many or a class of expanded clone.

j_gene: TRBJ1-5
abundance: .
d_gene: TRBD1
v_gene: TRBV27
CDR3nt: TGTGCCAGCAGACCCAGGACAGGGCCCAACAATCAGCCCCAGCATTTT
CDR3aa: CASRPRTGPNNQPQHF

j_gene: TRBJ2-1
abundance: once
d_gene: .
v_gene: TRBV6-5
CDR3nt: TGTGCCAGCAGTCCCGGGGCAAATGAGCAGTTCTTC
CDR3aa: CASSPGANEQFF

j_gene: TRBJ2-1
abundance: .
d_gene: .
v_gene: TRBV6-5
CDR3nt: TGTGCCAGCAGTCCTATGGGGAATGAGCAGTTCTTC
CDR3aa: CASSPMGNEQFF

j_gene: TRBJ1-4
abundance: .
d_gene: .
v_gene: TRBV30
CDR3nt: TGTGCCTTTATGGGCGCGCCGACGCGGGAAAAACTGTTTTTT
CDR3aa: CAFMGAPTREKLFF

j_gene: TRBJ1-1
abundance: .
d_gene: .
v_gene: TRBV3-1/TRBV3-2
CDR3nt: TGTGCCAGCAGCCAAGGGGTGAACACTGAAGCTTTCTTT
CDR3aa: CASSQGVNTEAFF

j_gene: TRBJ2-1
abundance: once
d_gene: .
v_gene: TRBV6-2/TRBV6-3
CDR3nt: TGTGCCAGCAGCCCCTCAGGTAACTCCTACAATGAGCAGTTCTTC
CDR3aa: CASSPSGNSYNEQFF

j_gene: TRBJ1-2
abundance: .
d_gene: .
v_gene: TRBV10-3
CDR3nt: TGTGCCATGAGTTGGGACCTACATGGCTACACCTTC
CDR3aa: CAMSWDLHGYTF

j_gene: TRBJ1-2
abundance: .
d_gene: TRBD1
v_gene: TRBV20-1
CDR3nt: TGCAGTGCTAGTGACGGGGACAGGGGAGGCTATGGCTACACCTTC
CDR3aa: CSASDGDRGGYGYTF

j_gene: TRBJ1-5
abundance: .
d_gene: .
v_gene: TRBV27
CDR3nt: TGTGCCAGCAGTTTTGGGGGAAGTAGCAATCAGCCCCAGCATTTT
CDR3aa: CASSFGGSSNQPQHF

j_gene: TRBJ1-2
abundance: .
d_gene: .
v_gene: TRBV30
CDR3nt: TGTGCCTGGAGTGTCTGGGGGGAAGGCTACACCTTC
CDR3aa: CAWSVWGEGYTF

j_gene: TRBJ2-3
abundance: .
d_gene: .
v_gene: TRBV7-2
CDR3nt: TGTGCCAGCAGCACCCAGACGGGAACAGATACGCAGTATTTT
CDR3aa: CASSTQTGTDTQYF

j_gene: TRBJ1-1
abundance: once
d_gene: .
v_gene: TRBV29-1
CDR3nt: TGCAGCGTTGAGACTGGCAGGCTAACTGAAGCTTTCTTT
CDR3aa: CSVETGRLTEAFF

j_gene: TRBJ1-2
abundance: .
d_gene: .
v_gene: TRBV6-6
CDR3nt: TGTGCCAGCAGCGGGAAAGTTGCTAACTATGGCTACACCTTC
CDR3aa: CASSGKVANYGYTF

j_gene: TRBJ1-1
abundance: .
d_gene: .
v_gene: TRBV5-1
CDR3nt: TGCGCCAGCAGCTTCGGACAGAACACTGAAGCTTTCTTT
CDR3aa: CASSFGQNTEAFF

j_gene: TRBJ2-1
abundance: .
d_gene: TRBD1
v_gene: TRBV6-5
CDR3nt: TGTGCCATAAACTTGGACAGGGGCTACAATGAGCAGTTCTTC
CDR3aa: CAINLDRGYNEQFF

j_gene: TRBJ1-2
abundance: .
d_gene: .
v_gene: TRBV4-1
CDR3nt: TGCGCCAGCAGCCAACAGCCGGGGCTTGGCTATGGCTACACCTTC
CDR3aa: CASSQQPGLGYGYTF

j_gene: TRBJ2-7
abundance: .
d_gene: .
v_gene: TRBV11-2
CDR3nt: TGTGCCAGCAGCTCCCCCCGGGGCAGGGCTGGAGAGCAGTACTTC
CDR3aa: CASSSPRGRAGEQYF

j_gene: TRBJ1-5
abundance: .
d_gene: .
v_gene: TRBV10-1
CDR3nt: TGCGCCAGGCCTGACAGGTACTATAGCAATCAGCCCCAGCATTTT
CDR3aa: CARPDRYYSNQPQHF

j_gene: TRBJ2-7
abundance: .
d_gene: TRBD2
v_gene: TRBV7-9
CDR3nt: TGTGCCAGCAGCTTAGGGTCTAGCGGAACCTACGAGCAGTACTTC
CDR3aa: CASSLGSSGTYEQYF

j_gene: TRBJ1-3
abundance: once
d_gene: .
v_gene: TRBV30
CDR3nt: TGTGCCTGGTCCCCAGTCTCTGGAAACACCATATATTTT
CDR3aa: CAWSPVSGNTIYF

j_gene: TRBJ2-6
abundance: .
d_gene: .
v_gene: TRBV11-2
CDR3nt: TGTGCCAGCAGTTCCCGCCAGGGACAATTTATCTCTGGGGCCAACGTCCTGACTTTC
CDR3aa: CASSSRQGQFISGANVLTF

j_gene: TRBJ2-1
abundance: .
d_gene: .
v_gene: TRBV7-9
CDR3nt: TGTGCCAGCAGCTTTCCGGGAGCCTCCTACAATGAGCAGTTCTTC
CDR3aa: CASSFPGASYNEQFF

j_gene: TRBJ1-6
abundance: .
d_gene: .
v_gene: TRBV19
CDR3nt: TGTGCCAGTAGTATCGGCACGACGGGATATAATTCACCCCTCCACTTT
CDR3aa: CASSIGTTGYNSPLHF

j_gene: TRBJ1-2
abundance: .
d_gene: TRBD1
v_gene: TRBV6-6
CDR3nt: TGTGCCAGCAGTTATCTGAGGACAGGGAACGGCTACACCTTC
CDR3aa: CASSYLRTGNGYTF

j_gene: TRBJ1-1
abundance: .
d_gene: .
v_gene: TRBV29-1
CDR3nt: TGCAGCGGCAGGGAAATGAACACTGAAGCTTTCTTT
CDR3aa: CSGREMNTEAFF

j_gene: TRBJ2-1
abundance: once
d_gene: .
v_gene: TRBV7-3
CDR3nt: TGTGCCAGCAGCTTAACTCGCGGCTCCTACAATGAGCAGTTCTTC
CDR3aa: CASSLTRGSYNEQFF

j_gene: TRBJ1-2
abundance: .
d_gene: .
v_gene: TRBV6-1
CDR3nt: TGTGCCAGCAGTGAAGCAGGGACATCTAACTATGGCTACACCTTC
CDR3aa: CASSEAGTSNYGYTF

j_gene: TRBJ1-1
abundance: .
d_gene: .
v_gene: TRBV5-1
CDR3nt: TGCGCCAGCAGCCAGGCCCAGGGGAGGACTGAAGCTTTCTTT
CDR3aa: CASSQAQGRTEAFF

j_gene: TRBJ2-1
abundance: .
d_gene: TRBD2
v_gene: TRBV7-3
CDR3nt: TGTGCCAGCAGCTTAAGCGGGGGGCCTTACAATGAGCAGTTCTTC
CDR3aa: CASSLSGGPYNEQFF

j_gene: TRBJ2-1
abundance: .
d_gene: .
v_gene: TRBV28
CDR3nt: TGTGCCAGCAGTTTTAGGAATGTATACAATGAGCAGTTCTTC
CDR3aa: CASSFRNVYNEQFF

j_gene: TRBJ2-5
abundance: .
d_gene: .
v_gene: TRBV5-1
CDR3nt: TGCGCCAGCAGCTTGGTGGGCCGACAGATCCTCCAAGAGACCCAGTACTTC
CDR3aa: CASSLVGRQILQETQYF

j_gene: TRBJ2-2
abundance: .
d_gene: TRBD2
v_gene: TRBV18
CDR3nt: TGTGCCAGCTCGTCAGCGGGAGAGGGCACCGGGGAGCTGTTTTTT
CDR3aa: CASSSAGEGTGELFF

j_gene: TRBJ1-5
abundance: .
d_gene: TRBD1
v_gene: TRBV6-5
CDR3nt: TGTGCCAGCCGACAGGGTAGGAGCAATCAGCCCCAGCATTTT
CDR3aa: CASRQGRSNQPQHF

j_gene: TRBJ1-6
abundance: .
d_gene: .
v_gene: TRBV12-3/TRBV12-4
CDR3nt: TGTGCCAGCAGGAGGGAGAATTCACCCCTCCACTTT
CDR3aa: CASRRENSPLHF

j_gene: TRBJ1-2
abundance: .
d_gene: TRBD1
v_gene: TRBV5-5
CDR3nt: TGTGCCAGCAGCTTGCCAGGGGGAACTATGGGCTACACCTTC
CDR3aa: CASSLPGGTMGYTF

j_gene: TRBJ1-2
abundance: .
d_gene: .
v_gene: TRBV9
CDR3nt: TGTGCCAGCAGCGTACCAGGGCGGGATGGCTACACCTTC
CDR3aa: CASSVPGRDGYTF

j_gene: TRBJ1-5
abundance: .
d_gene: .
v_gene: TRBV19
CDR3nt: TGTGCCAGTAGTTGGGCCAGGGAGGCGCCCCAGCATTTT
CDR3aa: CASSWAREAPQHF

j_gene: TRBJ2-7
abundance: .
d_gene: .
v_gene: TRBV30
CDR3nt: TGTGCCTGGAGTGTCCGAGGGGTAAACTCCTACGAGCAGTACTTC
CDR3aa: CAWSVRGVNSYEQYF

j_gene: TRBJ2-2
abundance: .
d_gene: .
v_gene: TRBV9
CDR3nt: TGTGCCAGCAGCGTAGTGTCCGGGGGAGGGCTGTTTTTT
CDR3aa: CASSVVSGGGLFF

j_gene: TRBJ1-2
abundance: .
d_gene: .
v_gene: TRBV7-2
CDR3nt: TGTGCCAGCAGCTTAGATGTCTATGGCTACACCTTC
CDR3aa: CASSLDVYGYTF

j_gene: TRBJ1-6
abundance: .
d_gene: .
v_gene: TRBV27
CDR3nt: TGTGCCAGCAGTTTTGAAGTTACGCCTAATTCACCCCTCCACTTT
CDR3aa: CASSFEVTPNSPLHF

j_gene: TRBJ1-2
abundance: .
d_gene: .
v_gene: TRBV14
CDR3nt: TGTGCCAGCAGCCGAACTGGGGGTAACTATGGCTACACCTTC
CDR3aa: CASSRTGGNYGYTF

j_gene: TRBJ2-2
abundance: .
d_gene: .
v_gene: TRBV11-3
CDR3nt: TGTGCCAGCAGCTTAGCAGGGTTGGCCGGGGAGCTGTTTTTT
CDR3aa: CASSLAGLAGELFF

j_gene: TRBJ2-2
abundance: .
d_gene: .
v_gene: TRBV6-6
CDR3nt: TGTGCCAGCAGAGAATGGGCCGGGGAGCTGTTTTTT
CDR3aa: CASREWAGELFF

j_gene: TRBJ2-1
abundance: .
d_gene: TRBD2
v_gene: TRBV7-9
CDR3nt: TGTGCCAGCAGCTTAGGTCTAGCGGGGGAGTACAATGAGCAGTTCTTC
CDR3aa: CASSLGLAGEYNEQFF

j_gene: TRBJ2-1
abundance: .
d_gene: TRBD1
v_gene: TRBV27
CDR3nt: TGTGCCAGCAGCCGGGGACAGGGGCGTAAGAATGAGCAGTTCTTC
CDR3aa: CASSRGQGRKNEQFF

j_gene: TRBJ2-7
abundance: .
d_gene: .
v_gene: TRBV7-3
CDR3nt: TGTGCCAGCAGCCCCGTCCCCTCCGGAGCCTACGAGCAGTACTTC
CDR3aa: CASSPVPSGAYEQYF

j_gene: TRBJ2-7
abundance: .
d_gene: TRBD1
v_gene: TRBV29-1
CDR3nt: TGCAGCGCCGAGGACAGGGCAAGCTCCTACGAGCAGTACTTC
CDR3aa: CSAEDRASSYEQYF

j_gene: TRBJ1-2
abundance: .
d_gene: .
v_gene: TRBV7-3
CDR3nt: TGTGCCAGCAGCTCAGATTCTGGTGACTATGGCTACACCTTC
CDR3aa: CASSSDSGDYGYTF

j_gene: TRBJ2-3
abundance: .
d_gene: .
v_gene: TRBV4-1
CDR3nt: TGCGCCAGCAGCCAAGGATGGGGCGGGGAGAGCACAGATACGCAGTATTTT
CDR3aa: CASSQGWGGESTDTQYF

j_gene: TRBJ1-4
abundance: .
d_gene: .
v_gene: TRBV2
CDR3nt: TGTGCCACCACTTCGTGGGGGGAGGATGAAAAACTGTTTTTT
CDR3aa: CATTSWGEDEKLFF

j_gene: TRBJ1-2
abundance: .
d_gene: .
v_gene: TRBV18
CDR3nt: TGTGCCAGCTCACTGGGGGAGAAGGGCTATGGCTACACCTTC
CDR3aa: CASSLGEKGYGYTF

j_gene: TRBJ2-1
abundance: .
d_gene: TRBD2
v_gene: TRBV6-5
CDR3nt: TGTGCCATTCGGTCTAGCGGGGGCCCTGGTGAGCAGTTCTTC
CDR3aa: CAIRSSGGPGEQFF

j_gene: TRBJ2-4
abundance: .
d_gene: TRBD2
v_gene: TRBV19
CDR3nt: TGTGCCAGTAGTATAATATCCCGGACTAGCGGGGGCCCGGTGGCCAAAAACATTCAGTACTTC
CDR3aa: CASSIISRTSGGPVAKNIQYF

j_gene: TRBJ2-7
abundance: .
d_gene: .
v_gene: TRBV7-9
CDR3nt: TGTGCCAGCAGCGAGGACAGCCGATCCTACGAGCAGTACTTC
CDR3aa: CASSEDSRSYEQYF

j_gene: TRBJ2-3
abundance: .
d_gene: TRBD2
v_gene: TRBV29-1
CDR3nt: TGCAGCGTTGGTCAAGCGGGAGGGGGAATCGTAGATACGCAGTATTTT
CDR3aa: CSVGQAGGGIVDTQYF

j_gene: TRBJ2-1
abundance: .
d_gene: TRBD1
v_gene: TRBV12-5
CDR3nt: TGTGCTAGTGGTTTGGCTACAGGGGGCCGGTCCAATGAGCAGTTCTTC
CDR3aa: CASGLATGGRSNEQFF